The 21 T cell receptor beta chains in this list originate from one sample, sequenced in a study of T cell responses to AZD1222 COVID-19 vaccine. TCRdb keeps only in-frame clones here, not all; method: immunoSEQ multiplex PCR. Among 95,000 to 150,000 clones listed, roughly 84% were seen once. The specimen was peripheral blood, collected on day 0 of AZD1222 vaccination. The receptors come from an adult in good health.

CDR3 sequence (DNA): TGTGCCAGCAAGGAAGCAGTTGCTGGGGCCAACGTCCTGACTTTC. The encoded protein is CASKEAVAGANVLTF. This sequence joins TRBV2 and TRBJ2-6; D uncertain. Germline-derived CDR1 and CDR2 are SNHLY and FYNNEI. This CDR3 region has 15 residues. V gave up 7 bases and J gave up 2 bases, with 12 bases separating them. The full variable domain, in which reference TRBV2 and TRBJ2-6 provide the parts outside the CDR3, is EPEVTQTPSHQVTQMGQEVILRCVPISNHLYFYWYRQILGQKVEFLVSFYNNEISEKSEIFDDQFSVERPDGSNFTLKIRSTKLEDSAMYFCASKEAVAGANVLTFGAGSRLTVL.

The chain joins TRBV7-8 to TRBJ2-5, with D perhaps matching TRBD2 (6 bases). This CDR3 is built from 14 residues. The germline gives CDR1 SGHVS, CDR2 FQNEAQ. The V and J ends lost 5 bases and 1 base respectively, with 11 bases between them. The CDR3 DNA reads TGTGCCAGCAGCCCGACTAGGGTCCAAGAGACCCAGTACTTC. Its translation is CASSPTRVQETQYF.

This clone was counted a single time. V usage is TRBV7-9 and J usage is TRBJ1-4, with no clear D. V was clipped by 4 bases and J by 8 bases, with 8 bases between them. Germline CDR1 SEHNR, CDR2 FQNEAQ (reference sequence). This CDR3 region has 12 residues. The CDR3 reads CASSWGEEKLFF. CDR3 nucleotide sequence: TGTGCCAGCAGCTGGGGAGAAGAAAAACTGTTTTTT.

The CDR3 spells CATSDRTGNQPQHF. In DNA form, the CDR3 reads TGTGCCACCAGCGACAGGACAGGGAATCAGCCCCAGCATTTT. The chain combines TRBV15 with TRBJ1-5, with 8 bases identical to TRBD1. J lost 4 bases, V lost 5 bases, and 4 bases had no gene match. Germline CDR1 LNHNV, CDR2 YYDKDF (reference sequence). This CDR3 is 14 amino acids long.

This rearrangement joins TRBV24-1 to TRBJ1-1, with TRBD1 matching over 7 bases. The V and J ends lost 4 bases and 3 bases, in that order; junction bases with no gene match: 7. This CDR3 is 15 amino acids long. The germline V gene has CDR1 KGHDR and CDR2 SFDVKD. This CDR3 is CATSDSGRGYTEAFF. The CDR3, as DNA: TGTGCCACCAGTGACTCGGGCAGGGGGTACACTGAAGCTTTCTTT.

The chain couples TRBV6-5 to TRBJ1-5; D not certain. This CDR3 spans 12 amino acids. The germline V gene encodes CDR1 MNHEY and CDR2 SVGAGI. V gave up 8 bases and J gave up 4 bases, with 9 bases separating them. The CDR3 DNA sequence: TGTGCCAGCCACCGGGGTAATCAGCCCCAGCATTTT. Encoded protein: CASHRGNQPQHF.

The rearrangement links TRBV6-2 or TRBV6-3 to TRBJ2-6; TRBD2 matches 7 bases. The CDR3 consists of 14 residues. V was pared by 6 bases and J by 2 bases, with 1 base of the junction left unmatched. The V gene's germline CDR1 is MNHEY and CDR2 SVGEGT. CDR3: CASSGLAGANVLTF. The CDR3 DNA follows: TGTGCCAGCAGCGGACTAGCTGGGGCCAACGTCCTGACTTTC.

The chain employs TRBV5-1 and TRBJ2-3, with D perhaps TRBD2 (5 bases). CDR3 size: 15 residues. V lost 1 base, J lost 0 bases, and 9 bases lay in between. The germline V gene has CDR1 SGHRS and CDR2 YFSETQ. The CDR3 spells CASSLKAGSTDTQYF. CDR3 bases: TGCGCCAGCAGCTTGAAGGCGGGCAGCACAGATACGCAGTATTTT. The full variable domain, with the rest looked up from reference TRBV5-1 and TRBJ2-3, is KAGVTQTPRYLIKTRGQQVTLSCSPISGHRSVSWYQQTPGQGLQFLFEYFSETQRNKGNFPGRFSGRQFSNSRSEMNVSTLELGDSALYLCASSLKAGSTDTQYFGPGTRLTVL.

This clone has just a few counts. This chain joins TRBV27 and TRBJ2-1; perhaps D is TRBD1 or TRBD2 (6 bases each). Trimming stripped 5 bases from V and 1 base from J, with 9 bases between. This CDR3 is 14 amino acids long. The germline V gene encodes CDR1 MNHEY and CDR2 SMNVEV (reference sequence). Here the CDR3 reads CASSRRGSYNEQFF. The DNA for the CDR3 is TGTGCCAGCAGTCGGAGGGGGTCCTACAATGAGCAGTTCTTC.

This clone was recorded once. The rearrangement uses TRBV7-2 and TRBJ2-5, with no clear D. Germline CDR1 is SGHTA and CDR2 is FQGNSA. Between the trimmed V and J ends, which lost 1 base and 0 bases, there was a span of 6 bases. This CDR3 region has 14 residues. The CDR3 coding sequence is TGTGCCAGCAGCTTAGAGGTGTACCAAGAGACCCAGTACTTC. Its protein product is CASSLEVYQETQYF.

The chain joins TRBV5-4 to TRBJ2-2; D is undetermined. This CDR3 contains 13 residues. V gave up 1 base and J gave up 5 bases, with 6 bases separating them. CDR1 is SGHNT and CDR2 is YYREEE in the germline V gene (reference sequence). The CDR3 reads CASSLSATGELFF. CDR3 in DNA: TGTGCCAGCAGCTTGTCGGCAACCGGGGAGCTGTTTTTT.

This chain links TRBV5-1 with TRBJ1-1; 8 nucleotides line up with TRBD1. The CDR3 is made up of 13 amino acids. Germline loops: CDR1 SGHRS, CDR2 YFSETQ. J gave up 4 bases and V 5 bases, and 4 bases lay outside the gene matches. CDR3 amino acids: CASSPGGSTEAFF. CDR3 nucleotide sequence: TGCGCCAGCAGTCCAGGGGGCAGCACTGAAGCTTTCTTT.

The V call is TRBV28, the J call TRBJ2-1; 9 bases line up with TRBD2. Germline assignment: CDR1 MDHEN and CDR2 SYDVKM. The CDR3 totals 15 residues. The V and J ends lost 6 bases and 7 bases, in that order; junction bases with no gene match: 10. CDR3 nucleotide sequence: TGTGCCAGCAGCCCCGGGACTAGCAAGTTGAATGAGCAGTTCTTC. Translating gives CASSPGTSKLNEQFF.

The CDR3 DNA follows: TGTGCCAGCAGTTACAAGGCTAGCAGATACAATGAGCAGTTCTTC. The encoded protein is CASSYKASRYNEQFF. The chain carries TRBV6-2 or TRBV6-3 and TRBJ2-1; TRBD2 might be the D (5 bases). The germline V gene has CDR1 MNHEY and CDR2 SVGEGT. CDR3 length equals 15 residues. V was trimmed by 2 bases and J by 4 bases, leaving 12 bases between them.

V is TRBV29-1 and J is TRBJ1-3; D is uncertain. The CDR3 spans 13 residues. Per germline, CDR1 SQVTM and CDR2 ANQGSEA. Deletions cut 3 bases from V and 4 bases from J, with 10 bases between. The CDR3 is CSVDVRAGNTIYF. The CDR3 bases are TGCAGCGTTGACGTGAGGGCGGGAAACACCATATATTTT.

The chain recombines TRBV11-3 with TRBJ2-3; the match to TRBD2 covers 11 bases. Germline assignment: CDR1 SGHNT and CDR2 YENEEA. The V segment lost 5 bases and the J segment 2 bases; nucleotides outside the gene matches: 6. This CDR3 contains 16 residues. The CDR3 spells CASSPKTSGVTDTQYF. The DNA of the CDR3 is TGTGCCAGCAGCCCTAAGACTAGCGGGGTCACAGATACGCAGTATTTT.

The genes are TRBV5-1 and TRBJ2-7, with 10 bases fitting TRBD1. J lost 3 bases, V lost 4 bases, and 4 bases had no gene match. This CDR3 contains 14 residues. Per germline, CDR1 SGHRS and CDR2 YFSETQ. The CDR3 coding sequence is TGCGCCAGCAGCAAGGGACAGGGGTACTACGAGCAGTACTTC. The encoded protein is CASSKGQGYYEQYF.

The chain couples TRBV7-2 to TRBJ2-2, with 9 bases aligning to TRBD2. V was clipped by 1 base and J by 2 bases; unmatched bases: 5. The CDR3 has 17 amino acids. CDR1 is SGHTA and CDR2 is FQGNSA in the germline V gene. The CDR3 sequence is CASSLGIAGVNTGELFF. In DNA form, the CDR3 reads TGTGCCAGCAGCTTAGGAATAGCGGGAGTAAACACCGGGGAGCTGTTTTTT.

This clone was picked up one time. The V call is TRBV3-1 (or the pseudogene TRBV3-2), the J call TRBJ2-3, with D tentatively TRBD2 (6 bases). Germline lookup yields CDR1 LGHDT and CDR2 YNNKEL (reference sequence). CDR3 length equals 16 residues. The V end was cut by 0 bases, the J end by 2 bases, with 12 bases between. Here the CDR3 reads CASSQDSRDYTDTQYF. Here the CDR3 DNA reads TGTGCCAGCAGCCAAGACTCGCGGGATTACACAGATACGCAGTATTTT.

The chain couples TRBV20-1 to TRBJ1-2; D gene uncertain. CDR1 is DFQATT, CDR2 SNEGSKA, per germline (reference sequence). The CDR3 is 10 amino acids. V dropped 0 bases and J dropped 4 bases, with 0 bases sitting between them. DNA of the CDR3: TGCAGTGCTAGAGACTATGGCTACACCTTC. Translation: CSARDYGYTF.

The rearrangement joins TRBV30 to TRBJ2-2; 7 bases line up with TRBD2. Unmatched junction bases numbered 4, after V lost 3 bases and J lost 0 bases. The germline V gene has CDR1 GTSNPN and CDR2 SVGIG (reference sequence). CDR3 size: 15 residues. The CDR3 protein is CAWRGRESNTGELFF. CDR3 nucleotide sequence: TGTGCCTGGAGGGGGCGGGAGTCGAACACCGGGGAGCTGTTTTTT.